This T cell receptor (beta chain) was sequenced in a study of shared clonotypes between healthy human individuals. Study conclusions and caveats: Against clonotypes common to all four donors, non-shared ones had lower generation probabilities.

V was pared by 5 bases and J by 2 bases, with 16 bases between. CDR3 size: 16 residues. CDR1 and CDR2 (germline): SGHNT, YENEEA. Concerning this clone: Antigen: not known.

Only in-frame clones appear in the TCRdb table, and some are missing; sequencing was by immunoSEQ multiplex PCR. The sample lists millions of clones, 90% to 95% seen once, with roughly 0.13% in the top ten. This clonotype originated in a man aged 18 to 29 in good health. What was sequenced was naive CD4+ T cells sorted from blood. Noted subset: CD45RA+ positively selected. This rearrangement joins TRBV11-3 to TRBJ1-5; perhaps TRBD1 as D (5 bases). The CDR3 nucleotides read TGTGCCAGCAGCGTGAACCAGGGAACTGGCAATCAGCCCCAGCATTTT. Protein product: CASSVNQGTGNQPQHF.